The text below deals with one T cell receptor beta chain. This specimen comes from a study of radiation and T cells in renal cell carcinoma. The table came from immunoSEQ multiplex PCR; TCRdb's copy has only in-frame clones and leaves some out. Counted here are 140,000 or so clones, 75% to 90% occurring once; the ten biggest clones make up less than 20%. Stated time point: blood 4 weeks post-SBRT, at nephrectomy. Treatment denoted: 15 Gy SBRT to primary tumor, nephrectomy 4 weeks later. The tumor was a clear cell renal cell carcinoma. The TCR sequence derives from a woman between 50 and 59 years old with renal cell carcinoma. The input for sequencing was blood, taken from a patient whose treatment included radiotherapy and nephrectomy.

The CDR3: CASSLAGIGQGLGETQYF. In nucleotides, the CDR3 is TGCGCCAGCAGCTTGGCCGGAATTGGACAGGGGCTCGGAGAGACCCAGTACTTC. The V and J genes are TRBV5-1 and TRBJ2-5; 9 bases match TRBD1. Per germline, CDR1 SGHRS and CDR2 YFSETQ. The ends lost 0 bases at V and 4 bases at J; junction bases unmatched: 13. The CDR3 length is 18 residues.